Here is one TCR beta chain with its context. As yet, its antigen is unknown. This specimen belongs to a study of cytomegalovirus exposure and HLA in healthy donors. Deletions cut 4 bases from V and 2 bases from J, with 8 bases between. The CDR3 sequence is 13 residues long. Germline V gives CDR1 SGHDN, CDR2 FVKESK. In the PCR, 60 Vbeta and 13 Jbeta primers were used. The data were produced by immunoSEQ multiplex PCR, yet TCRdb's version contains in-frame clones alone and is incomplete. Of approximately 150,000 clones listed, roughly 89% are singletons. Study-wide findings and caveats: There were reportedly fewer N-insertions in an Asian-associated ancestry cluster than the roughly 700-donor mean, in a later analysis. Analyzed later, most CMV-associated TCR beta chains appeared HLA-restricted.

Participants comprised healthy donors of bone marrow. The sequencing sample was made of PBMCs. The receptor comes from a woman in her 30s in good health and CMV-seronegative. The chain combines TRBV14 with TRBJ2-5, with D tentatively TRBD2 (6 bases). The DNA of the CDR3 is TGTGCCAGCAGCCCGCGGGGACAAGAGACCCAGTACTTC. Its protein product is CASSPRGQETQYF. Supplemented by reference TRBV14 and TRBJ2-5, the full variable domain reads EAGVTQFPSHSVIEKGQTVTLRCDPISGHDNLYWYRRVMGKEIKFLLHFVKESKQDESGMPNNRFLAERTGGTYSTLKVQPAELEDSGVYFCASSPRGQETQYFGPGTRLLVL.